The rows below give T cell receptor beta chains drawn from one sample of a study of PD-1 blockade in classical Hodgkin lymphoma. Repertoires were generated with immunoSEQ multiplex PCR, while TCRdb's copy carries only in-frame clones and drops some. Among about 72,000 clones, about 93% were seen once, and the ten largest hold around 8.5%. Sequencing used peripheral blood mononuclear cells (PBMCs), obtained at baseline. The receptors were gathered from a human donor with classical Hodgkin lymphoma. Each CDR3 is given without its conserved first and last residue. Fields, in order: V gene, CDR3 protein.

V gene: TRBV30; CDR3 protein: AWRGWGSSPEQY
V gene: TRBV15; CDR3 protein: ATSRDRVQPQH
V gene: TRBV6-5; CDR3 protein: ASSYRPGNQPQH
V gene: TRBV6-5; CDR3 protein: ASSYSGGWGTEAF
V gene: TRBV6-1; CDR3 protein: ASRIGTGHEQY
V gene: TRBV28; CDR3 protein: ASIRRTSFYNEQF
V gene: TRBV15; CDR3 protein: ATSSRQGRQPQH
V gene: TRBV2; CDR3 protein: ASGTGNNQPQH
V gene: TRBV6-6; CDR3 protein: ASISRDREGTEVF
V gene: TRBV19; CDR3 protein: ASSTDRGLNGYT
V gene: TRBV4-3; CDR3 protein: ASSQAAGGPNEQF
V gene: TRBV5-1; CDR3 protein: ASSPGTYEQY
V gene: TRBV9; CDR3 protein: ASSPSRGSEADTQY
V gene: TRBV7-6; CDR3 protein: ASSLGRGAEEQY
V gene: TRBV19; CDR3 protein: ATSSAREAF
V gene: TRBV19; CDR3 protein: ASETRTKSGETQY
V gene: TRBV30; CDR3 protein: AWSVLSRGFGETQY
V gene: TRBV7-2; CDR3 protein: ASSPGGGGKLF
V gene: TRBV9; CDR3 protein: ASSVEGGAHASYNSPLH
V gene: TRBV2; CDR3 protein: AIRGGRTDTQY
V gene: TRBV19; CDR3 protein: ASRRQGDTEAF
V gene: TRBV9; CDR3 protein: ASSGQLDRGRETQY
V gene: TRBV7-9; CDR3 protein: ASSRDPTNEKLF
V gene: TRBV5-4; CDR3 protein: ASSFSGDLYNEQF
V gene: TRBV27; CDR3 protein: ASRRTPGQGTDTQY
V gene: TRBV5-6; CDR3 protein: ASSFSTRYTEAF
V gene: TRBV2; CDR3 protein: ASSEPGFTYEQY
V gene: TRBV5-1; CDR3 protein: ASSLWTDSGNTIY
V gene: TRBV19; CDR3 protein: ASSMGGQMNTEAF
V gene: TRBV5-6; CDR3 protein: ASGLKGVNRQPQH
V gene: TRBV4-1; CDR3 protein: ASSQSTEAF
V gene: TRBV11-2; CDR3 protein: ASSLAVGGIYGYT
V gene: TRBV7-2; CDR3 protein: ASSRQRDSYNEQF
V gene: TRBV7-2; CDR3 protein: ASSLARSGQGIYEQY
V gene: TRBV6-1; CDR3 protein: ASSVRPGTDTQY